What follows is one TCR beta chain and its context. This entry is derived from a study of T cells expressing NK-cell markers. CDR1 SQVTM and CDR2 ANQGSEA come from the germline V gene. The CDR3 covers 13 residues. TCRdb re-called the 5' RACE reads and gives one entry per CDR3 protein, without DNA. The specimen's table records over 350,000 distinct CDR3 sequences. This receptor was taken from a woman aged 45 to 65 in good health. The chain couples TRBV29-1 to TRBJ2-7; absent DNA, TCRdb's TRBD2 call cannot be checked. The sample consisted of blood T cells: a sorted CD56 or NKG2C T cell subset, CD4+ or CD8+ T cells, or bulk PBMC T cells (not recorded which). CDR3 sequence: CSVEAGGPSEQYF.